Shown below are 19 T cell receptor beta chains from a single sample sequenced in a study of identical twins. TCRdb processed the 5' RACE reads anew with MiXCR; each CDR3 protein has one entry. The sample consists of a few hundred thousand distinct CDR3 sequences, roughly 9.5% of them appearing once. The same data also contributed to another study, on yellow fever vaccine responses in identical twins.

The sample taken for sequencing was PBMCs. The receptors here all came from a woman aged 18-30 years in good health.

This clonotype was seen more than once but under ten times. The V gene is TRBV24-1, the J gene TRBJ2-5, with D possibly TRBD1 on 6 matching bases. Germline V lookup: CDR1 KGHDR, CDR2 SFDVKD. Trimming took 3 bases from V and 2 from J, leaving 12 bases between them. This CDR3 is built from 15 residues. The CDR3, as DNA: TGTGCCACCAGTGATGGTGACAGGCTTCAAGAGACCCAGTACTTC. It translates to CATSDGDRLQETQYF.

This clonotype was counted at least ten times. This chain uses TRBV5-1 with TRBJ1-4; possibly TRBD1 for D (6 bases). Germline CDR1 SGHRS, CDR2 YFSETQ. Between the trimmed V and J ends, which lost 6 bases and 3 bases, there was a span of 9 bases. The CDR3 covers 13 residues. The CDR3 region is CASKQGSNEKLFF. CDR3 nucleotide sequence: TGCGCCAGCAAACAGGGATCTAATGAAAAACTGTTTTTT. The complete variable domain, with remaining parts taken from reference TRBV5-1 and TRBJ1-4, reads KAGVTQTPRYLIKTRGQQVTLSCSPISGHRSVSWYQQTPGQGLQFLFEYFSETQRNKGNFPGRFSGRQFSNSRSEMNVSTLELGDSALYLCASKQGSNEKLFFGSGTQLSVL.

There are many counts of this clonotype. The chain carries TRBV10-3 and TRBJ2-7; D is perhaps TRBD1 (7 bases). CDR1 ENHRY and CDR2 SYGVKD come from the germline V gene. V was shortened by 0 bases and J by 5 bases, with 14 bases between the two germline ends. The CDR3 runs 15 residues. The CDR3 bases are TGTGCCATCAGTGAGTCTGGAGGGGGCATTGACGAGCAGTACTTC. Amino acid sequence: CAISESGGGIDEQYF.

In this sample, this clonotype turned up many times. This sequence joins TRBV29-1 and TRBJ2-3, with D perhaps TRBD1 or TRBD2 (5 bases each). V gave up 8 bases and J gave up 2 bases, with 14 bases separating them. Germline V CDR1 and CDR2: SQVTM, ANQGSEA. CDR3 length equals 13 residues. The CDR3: CSSGPGSTDTQYF. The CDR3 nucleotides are TGCAGCAGCGGACCAGGGTCCACAGATACGCAGTATTTT.

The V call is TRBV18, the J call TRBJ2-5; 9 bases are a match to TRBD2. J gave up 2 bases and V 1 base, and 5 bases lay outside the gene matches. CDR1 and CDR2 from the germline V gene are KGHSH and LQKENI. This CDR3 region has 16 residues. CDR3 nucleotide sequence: TGTGCCAGCTCACCACGCCCTAGCGGGATACAAGAGACCCAGTACTTC. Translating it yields CASSPRPSGIQETQYF.

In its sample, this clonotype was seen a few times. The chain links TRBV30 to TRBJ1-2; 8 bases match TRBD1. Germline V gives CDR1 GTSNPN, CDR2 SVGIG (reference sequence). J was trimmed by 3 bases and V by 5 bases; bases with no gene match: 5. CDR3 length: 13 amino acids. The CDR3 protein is CAWRPGGYYGYTF. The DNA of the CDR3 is TGTGCCTGGCGCCCAGGGGGCTACTATGGCTACACCTTC.

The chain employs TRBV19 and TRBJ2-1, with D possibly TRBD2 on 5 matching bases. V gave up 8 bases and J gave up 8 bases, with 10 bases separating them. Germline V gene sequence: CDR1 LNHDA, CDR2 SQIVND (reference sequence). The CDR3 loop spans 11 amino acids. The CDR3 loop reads CASLGSDEQFF. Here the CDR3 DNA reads TGTGCCAGTTTGGGTAGCGATGAGCAGTTCTTC.

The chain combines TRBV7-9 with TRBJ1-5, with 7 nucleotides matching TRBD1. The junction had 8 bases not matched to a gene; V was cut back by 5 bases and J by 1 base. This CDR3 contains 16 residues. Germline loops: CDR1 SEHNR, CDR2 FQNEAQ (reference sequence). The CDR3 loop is CASSRTGTVSNQPQHF. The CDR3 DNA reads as TGTGCCAGCAGCCGCACAGGGACAGTGAGCAATCAGCCCCAGCATTTT.

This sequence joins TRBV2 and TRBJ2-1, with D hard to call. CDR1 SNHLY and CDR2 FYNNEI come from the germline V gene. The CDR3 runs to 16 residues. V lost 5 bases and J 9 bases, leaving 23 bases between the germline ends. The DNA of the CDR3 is TGTGCCAGCAGTCCTTACCTGGACGAGGCCCCGGGTGAGCAGTTCTTC. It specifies CASSPYLDEAPGEQFF.

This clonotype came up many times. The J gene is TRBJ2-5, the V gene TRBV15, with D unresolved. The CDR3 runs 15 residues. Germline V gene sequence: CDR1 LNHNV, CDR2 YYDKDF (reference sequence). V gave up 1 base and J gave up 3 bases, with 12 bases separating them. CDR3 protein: CATSRVGYEEETQYF. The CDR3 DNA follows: TGTGCCACCAGCAGAGTCGGATATGAAGAAGAGACCCAGTACTTC.

The CDR3 DNA sequence: TGTGCCAGCAGTTTGGACAGGGGCTGGCCTGGAAACACCATATATTTT. Its translation: CASSLDRGWPGNTIYF. This chain connects TRBV12-3 or TRBV12-4 to TRBJ1-3; 9 bases fit TRBD1. V gave up 3 bases and J gave up 2 bases; unmatched junction bases: 5. CDR3 length: 16 amino acids.

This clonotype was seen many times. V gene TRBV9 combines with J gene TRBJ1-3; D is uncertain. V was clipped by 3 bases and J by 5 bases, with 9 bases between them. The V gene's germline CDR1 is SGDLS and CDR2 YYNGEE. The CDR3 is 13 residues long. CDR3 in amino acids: CASSAGLRNTIYF. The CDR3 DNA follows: TGTGCCAGCAGCGCAGGACTCCGAAACACCATATATTTT.

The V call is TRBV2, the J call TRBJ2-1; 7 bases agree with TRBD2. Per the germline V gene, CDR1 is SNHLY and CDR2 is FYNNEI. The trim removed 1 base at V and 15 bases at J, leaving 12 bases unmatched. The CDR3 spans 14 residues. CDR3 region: CASSEGLAASGLFF. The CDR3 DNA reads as TGTGCCAGCAGTGAAGGCCTAGCGGCCTCGGGCCTGTTCTTC.

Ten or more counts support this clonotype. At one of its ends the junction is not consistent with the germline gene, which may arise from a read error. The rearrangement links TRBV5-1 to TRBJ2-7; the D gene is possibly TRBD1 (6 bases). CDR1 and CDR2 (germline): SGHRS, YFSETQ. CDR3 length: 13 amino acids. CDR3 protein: CASSLGQSYEQYF. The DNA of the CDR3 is TGTGCCAGCAGTCTCGGACAGTCCTACGAGCAGTACTTC.

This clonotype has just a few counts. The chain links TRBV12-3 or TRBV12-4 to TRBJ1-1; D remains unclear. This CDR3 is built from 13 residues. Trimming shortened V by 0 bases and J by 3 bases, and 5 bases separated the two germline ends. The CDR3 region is CASSLAFHTEAFF. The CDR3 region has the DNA TGTGCCAGCAGTTTAGCATTTCACACTGAAGCTTTCTTT.

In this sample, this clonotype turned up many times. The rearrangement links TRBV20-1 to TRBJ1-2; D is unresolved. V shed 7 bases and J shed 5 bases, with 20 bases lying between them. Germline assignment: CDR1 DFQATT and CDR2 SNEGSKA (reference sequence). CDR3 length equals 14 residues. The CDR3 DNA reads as TGCAGTGGGGAGAGCCCGACCGCATTGTATGGCTACACCTTC. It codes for CSGESPTALYGYTF.

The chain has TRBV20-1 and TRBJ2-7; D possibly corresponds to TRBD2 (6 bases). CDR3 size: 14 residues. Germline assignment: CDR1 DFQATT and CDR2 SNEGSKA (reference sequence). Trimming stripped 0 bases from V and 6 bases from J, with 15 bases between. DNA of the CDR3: TGCAGTGCTAGAGATTGGGGGGAAACGGGCGAGCAGTACTTC. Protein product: CSARDWGETGEQYF.

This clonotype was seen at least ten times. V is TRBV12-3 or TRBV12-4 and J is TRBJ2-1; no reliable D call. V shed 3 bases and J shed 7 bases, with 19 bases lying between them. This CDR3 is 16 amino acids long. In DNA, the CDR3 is TGTGCCAGCAGTTTTTGGGCCCCGAGGAAGGGTAATGAGCAGTTCTTC. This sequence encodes CASSFWAPRKGNEQFF.

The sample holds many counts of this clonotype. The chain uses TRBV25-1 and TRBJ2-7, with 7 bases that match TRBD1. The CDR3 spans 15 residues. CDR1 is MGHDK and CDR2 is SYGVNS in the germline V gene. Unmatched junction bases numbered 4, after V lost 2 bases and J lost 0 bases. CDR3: CASSEIQGNSYEQYF. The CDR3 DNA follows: TGTGCCAGCAGTGAAATACAGGGGAACTCCTACGAGCAGTACTTC.